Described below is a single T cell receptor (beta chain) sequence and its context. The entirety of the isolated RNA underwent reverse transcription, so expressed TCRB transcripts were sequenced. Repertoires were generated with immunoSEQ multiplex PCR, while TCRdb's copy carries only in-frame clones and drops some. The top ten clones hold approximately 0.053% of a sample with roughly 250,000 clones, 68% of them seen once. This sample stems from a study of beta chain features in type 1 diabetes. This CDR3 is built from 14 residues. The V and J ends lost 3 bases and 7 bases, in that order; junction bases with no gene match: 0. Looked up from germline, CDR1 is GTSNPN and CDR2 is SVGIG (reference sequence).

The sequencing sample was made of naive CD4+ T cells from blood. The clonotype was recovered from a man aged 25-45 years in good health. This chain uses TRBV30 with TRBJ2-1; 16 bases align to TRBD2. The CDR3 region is CAWRGLAGGNEQFF. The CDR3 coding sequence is TGTGCCTGGAGGGGACTAGCGGGAGGGAATGAGCAGTTCTTC.